This TCR beta chain was identified during a study of blood T cell repertoires in COVID-19. This CDR3 contains 18 residues. Germline lookup yields CDR1 SGHDT and CDR2 YYEEEE. V dropped 3 bases and J dropped 1; count of bases not matched to a gene: 13. This clone was observed a few times. The protocol was immunoSEQ multiplex PCR, while the TCRdb copy is restricted to in-frame clones and leaves out a portion. The profile shows 88,000 or so clones, over 75% of them singletons. The chain joins TRBV5-6 to TRBJ2-3; 8 positions match TRBD2. Sequences were obtained from peripheral blood. This clonotype was sampled from a man aged 55 to 70 with acute or convalescent COVID-19. The CDR3 sequence: CASSSQRFGTSGTDTQYF. The CDR3 DNA is TGTGCCAGCAGCTCCCAACGATTCGGGACTAGTGGCACAGATACGCAGTATTTT.